The rows below give T cell receptor beta chains drawn from one sample of a study of cytomegalovirus exposure and HLA in healthy donors. The repertoire was sequenced with immunoSEQ multiplex PCR; TCRdb's copy has only in-frame clones and lacks some. The repertoire has about 130,000 clones, 17% of them found once; the top ten carry less than 3.5%. Sequencing was performed on PBMCs. The receptor set was obtained from a female donor in good health and CMV-seropositive. The CDR3 runs from the conserved cysteine through the conserved F or W. The order of the fields is clone size, J gene, V gene, D gene, CDR3 DNA, CDR3 protein. D genes are given only for firm matches. Expanded clones are given a class, and other clones once, few, many or no size at all.

>few|TRBJ1-4|TRBV28|.
TGTGCCAGCAGCACAGACGCAACTAATGAAAAACTGTTTTTT
CASSTDATNEKLFF
>.|TRBJ2-7|TRBV7-2|.
TGTGCCAGCAGCCGGACATCCTCCTACGAGCAGTACTTC
CASSRTSSYEQYF
>few|TRBJ1-2|TRBV7-2|.
TGTGCCAGCAGAGAACAGGGCGCCGCTTATGGCTACACCTTC
CASREQGAAYGYTF
>.|TRBJ2-1|TRBV4-3|.
TGCGCCAGCAGCCAAGATTGGCGGCGAAATGAGCAGTTCTTC
CASSQDWRRNEQFF
>few|TRBJ2-6|TRBV5-1|.
TGCGCCAGCAGCTTCCAGGGGTCTCTTTCATTTGGGGCCAACGTCCTGACTTTC
CASSFQGSLSFGANVLTF
>.|TRBJ2-5|TRBV5-1|TRBD2
TGCGCCAGCAGCTATTGGTCTAGCGGGAGTGAGACCCAGTACTTC
CASSYWSSGSETQYF
>few|TRBJ1-5|TRBV5-6|.
TGTGCCAGCAGCTGGACTGACGGAGATAGCAATCAGCCCCAGCATTTT
CASSWTDGDSNQPQHF
>.|TRBJ1-2|TRBV28|.
TGTGCCAGCAGTTCTTATAGAGACCCGGGACTAAGGACTGTTGGCTACACCTTC
CASSSYRDPGLRTVGYTF
>.|TRBJ1-1|TRBV19|.
TGTGCCAGTAGTGTTAGGGGTCGGACTGAAGCTTTCTTT
CASSVRGRTEAFF
>.|TRBJ2-7|TRBV7-9|TRBD1
TGTGCCAGCTCCTCCGGGACAGGGGTCTTCTCCTACGAGCAGTACTTC
CASSSGTGVFSYEQYF
>.|TRBJ1-6|TRBV6-5|TRBD1
TGTGCCAGCAGTTACGGAGGGGACAGTTCACCCCTCCACTTT
CASSYGGDSSPLHF
>once|TRBJ2-2|TRBV28|TRBD2
TGTGCCAGCAACGTCCCCGGACTAGCAATTCGGGCCGGGGAGCTGTTTTTT
CASNVPGLAIRAGELFF
>few|TRBJ2-1|TRBV4-2|TRBD1
TGTGCCAGCACCCGATCCGGGACAGGGACCTACAATGAGCAGTTCTTC
CASTRSGTGTYNEQFF
>few|TRBJ1-5|TRBV19|TRBD1
TGTGCCAGTAGTCCCCGGACAGGGGGCGTCTATCAGCCCCAGCATTTT
CASSPRTGGVYQPQHF
>few|TRBJ2-7|TRBV6-1|TRBD1
TGTGCCGGGCAGGGGGCCACCTACGAGCAGTACTTC
CAGQGATYEQYF
>few|TRBJ1-2|TRBV4-3|TRBD1
TGCGCCAGCAGCCAAGATTCTTTGACAGGGGGTGGCTACACCTTC
CASSQDSLTGGGYTF
>few|TRBJ2-5|TRBV10-1|TRBD2
TGCGCCAGCAGTGAGAATAGTCGGTATGATCGAGCGGGAGTGGAGACCCAGTACTTC
CASSENSRYDRAGVETQYF
>.|TRBJ1-2|TRBV5-6|.
TGTGCCAGCAGCTTGTACGGGGGCTACACCTTC
CASSLYGGYTF
>.|TRBJ1-5|TRBV4-1|TRBD1
TGCGCCAGCAGCCATGCAGGGACAGGGGGAAATCAGCCCCAGCATTTT
CASSHAGTGGNQPQHF
>.|TRBJ1-3|TRBV7-6|.
TGTGCCAGCAGCTCCCCAGGGCGCGCTGGAAACACCATATATTTT
CASSSPGRAGNTIYF
>.|TRBJ2-7|TRBV5-6|TRBD2
TGTGCCAGCAGCTCGACCGGGACTAGCGTCTACGAGCAGTACTTC
CASSSTGTSVYEQYF
>few|TRBJ2-3|TRBV4-1|TRBD2
TGCGCCAGCAGCCAAGATGGTGGGGGGGAGGTGATCGGCACAGATACGCAGTATTTT
CASSQDGGGEVIGTDTQYF
>few|TRBJ1-1|TRBV28|.
TGTGCCAGCCTAGCCGGGTGGATCACTGAAGCTTTCTTT
CASLAGWITEAFF
>few|TRBJ2-1|TRBV28|.
TGTGCCAGCAGTTACCCGGGATCCTACAATGAGCAGTTCTTC
CASSYPGSYNEQFF
>few|TRBJ1-2|TRBV7-2|.
TGTGCCAGCAGCTTAACGTGGGGCTTGGGCTACACCTTC
CASSLTWGLGYTF
>.|TRBJ2-7|TRBV28|TRBD2
TGTGCCAGCGAAAGCGGGAGATACGAGCAGTACTTC
CASESGRYEQYF
>once|TRBJ1-4|TRBV7-9|.
TGTGCCAGCAGCTTACATAGTGGAACTAATGAAAAACTGTTTTTT
CASSLHSGTNEKLFF